This TCR beta chain was retrieved from a study of cytomegalovirus exposure and HLA in healthy donors. Whole-study results and caveats: Some TCR beta chains (about 180 of them) were listed as cytomegalovirus-associated.

To note about this clone: The target antigen is unknown.

The donors were members of the validation cohort, which comprised about 120 subjects and was separate from the first cohort of 666 subjects. The V end was cut by 0 bases, the J end by 1 base, with 7 bases between. The CDR3 contains 14 residues. The V gene's germline CDR1 is SGDLS and CDR2 YYNGEE. Profiled with immunoSEQ multiplex PCR; TCRdb holds only in-frame clones, not every one. The table has 130,000 to 150,000 clones, around 90% seen once; the top ten hold less than 5.5%. This chain joins TRBV9 and TRBJ1-1; D not resolved. The sample comprised PBMCs. This sequence originates from a man younger than 35 in good health and CMV-seropositive. Written as DNA, the CDR3 is TGTGCCAGCAGCGTAGCCCCAGAGAACACTGAAGCTTTCTTT. Protein product: CASSVAPENTEAFF.